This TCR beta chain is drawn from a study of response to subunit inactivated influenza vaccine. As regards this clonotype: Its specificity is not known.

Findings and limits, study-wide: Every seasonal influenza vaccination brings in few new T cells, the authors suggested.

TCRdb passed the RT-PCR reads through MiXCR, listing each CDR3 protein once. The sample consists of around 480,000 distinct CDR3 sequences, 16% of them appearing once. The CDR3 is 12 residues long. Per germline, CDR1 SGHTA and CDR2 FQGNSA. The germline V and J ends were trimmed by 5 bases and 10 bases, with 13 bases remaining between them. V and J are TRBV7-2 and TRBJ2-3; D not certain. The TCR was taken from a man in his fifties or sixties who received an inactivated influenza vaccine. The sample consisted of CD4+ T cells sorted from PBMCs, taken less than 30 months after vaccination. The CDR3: CASSPTLGAQYF. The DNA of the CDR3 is TGTGCCAGCAGCCCGACCTTGGGCGCGCAGTATTTT.